Here is one T cell receptor (beta chain) with its context. Its target is unknown. The sample is drawn from a study of T cell responses to AZD1222 COVID-19 vaccine. Whole-study context: Samples with a second dose at about 4 or about 12 weeks were pooled together. Study-level findings and limits: Baseline serostatus was positive in only a handful of AZD1222 recipients. Rises in breadth and depth of Spike-specific TCRs came after two AZD1222 doses.

Produced via immunoSEQ multiplex PCR; TCRdb's table is partial and in-frame only. The table includes fewer than 100,000 clones, around 90% detected once. The CDR3 totals 13 residues. The germline gives CDR1 SGHVS, CDR2 FQNEAQ. Trimming stripped 1 base from V and 5 bases from J, with 8 bases between. This sequence originates from an adult in good health. This chain joins TRBV7-8 and TRBJ1-1; possibly TRBD1 for D (5 bases). This sample comprised peripheral blood, obtained on day 0 of AZD1222 vaccination. Here the CDR3 reads CASSLGTRTEAFF. CDR3 nucleotides: TGTGCCAGCAGCTTAGGGACAAGAACTGAAGCTTTCTTT. The full variable domain, completed using reference TRBV7-8 and TRBJ1-1, is GAGVSQSPRYKVAKRGQDVALRCDPISGHVSLFWYQQALGQGPEFLTYFQNEAQLDKSGLPSDRFFAERPEGSVSTLKIQRTQQEDSAVYLCASSLGTRTEAFFGQGTRLTVV.